These T cell receptor beta chains were read from a single sample in a study of blood T cell repertoires in COVID-19. Libraries were prepared by immunoSEQ multiplex PCR; TCRdb keeps only in-frame clonotypes and omits some of them. The sample lists some 140,000 clones, about 83% occurring once. Sequenced material: peripheral blood. The receptors here all came from a woman aged 55-75 years with COVID-19, enrolled during active disease. Each CDR3 is given with its conserved first and last residue. A D gene is named only where the DNA matches it firmly. The size entry is marked missing in some rows and otherwise reads once, few, many or a size class.

TGTGCCAGCAGCCAAGCCCGCACCGTAGGACAGGGGTTAAGAGGGGACTATGGCTACACCTTC | CASSQARTVGQGLRGDYGYTF | NA | TRBJ1-2 | TRBV3-1/TRBV3-2 | TRBD1
TGTGCCAGCAGCAACACCGGGACTAATAATTCACCCCTCCACTTT | CASSNTGTNNSPLHF | NA | TRBJ1-6 | TRBV9 | NA
TGTGCCAGCAGTCCTGACAGTGATGGCTACACCTTC | CASSPDSDGYTF | NA | TRBJ1-2 | TRBV6-6 | NA
TGCGCCAGCAGAAGTACAGATAATGAAAAACTGTTTTTT | CASRSTDNEKLFF | NA | TRBJ1-4 | TRBV5-1 | NA
TGTGCCAGCAAGATTGCAGAGAACACCGGGGAGCTGTTTTTT | CASKIAENTGELFF | NA | TRBJ2-2 | TRBV11-3 | NA
TGTGCCAGTAGTAGTCCAGGGGCGATCCAACATGCGACTGAAGCTTTCTTT | CASSSPGAIQHATEAFF | NA | TRBJ1-1 | TRBV19 | NA
TGCAGCGTATCAATCGGGGGGACGAATCAGCCCCAGCATTTT | CSVSIGGTNQPQHF | few | TRBJ1-5 | TRBV29-1 | NA
TGTGCCAGCAGCCAAGGGGTGGGGGGGGCCAATGAGCAGTTCTTC | CASSQGVGGANEQFF | NA | TRBJ2-1 | TRBV4-2 | NA
TGCATGTCAGAAGCTAACTATGGCTACACCTTC | CMSEANYGYTF | NA | TRBJ1-2 | TRBV28 | NA
TGTGCCAGCAGCCCAGCGGGGACCCACAATGAGCAGTTCTTC | CASSPAGTHNEQFF | NA | TRBJ2-1 | TRBV7-7 | TRBD2
TGTGCCAGCAGTGGGGACACCACGACCTATACGCAGTATTTT | CASSGDTTTYTQYF | once | TRBJ2-3 | TRBV9 | NA
TGCAGCGGGGGAGGAGGCACAGATACGCAGTATTTT | CSGGGGTDTQYF | NA | TRBJ2-3 | TRBV29-1 | NA
TGTGCCAGCAGTCTGGGCTATGAGCAGTTCTTC | CASSLGYEQFF | NA | TRBJ2-1 | TRBV6-6 | NA
TGTGCCAGCAGCTTGGGGACAGGTTCTTTAAGGGGCTCTGGAAACACCATATATTTT | CASSLGTGSLRGSGNTIYF | few | TRBJ1-3 | TRBV5-4 | TRBD1
TGTGCCAGCAGCCCGTTTTTGAACACTGAAGCTTTCTTT | CASSPFLNTEAFF | once | TRBJ1-1 | TRBV7-6 | NA
TGTGCCAGCAGCTCCGCGCTAGCGGGAGTCAATGAGCAGTTCTTC | CASSSALAGVNEQFF | few | TRBJ2-1 | TRBV13 | TRBD2
TGTGCCAGCCTATTAGACAGGAGAAACACTGAAGCTTTCTTT | CASLLDRRNTEAFF | NA | TRBJ1-1 | TRBV6-5 | NA
TGTGCCAGCAGCTTCGGGCAGGGGAAAAAGAATGAGCAGTTCTTC | CASSFGQGKKNEQFF | NA | TRBJ2-1 | TRBV7-8 | NA
TGTGCCAGCAGAATTAGTCTGGCAACTAATGAAAAACTGTTTTTT | CASRISLATNEKLFF | NA | TRBJ1-4 | TRBV6-5 | NA
TGTGCCAGCAGGAGAACACAGGGCGGAAACTATGGCTACACCTTC | CASRRTQGGNYGYTF | NA | TRBJ1-2 | TRBV14 | NA